The present T cell receptor (beta chain) was sequenced within a study of cytomegalovirus exposure and HLA in healthy donors. Overall study findings and caveats: Analyses of presence/absence relied on an assumption of roughly uniform sequencing depth across donors. In vitro data verified a few CMV-associated chains as specific for CMV antigens. Most likely, a cluster of highly shared sequence variants arose as a sequencing artifact.

The ends lost 5 bases at V and 6 bases at J; junction bases unmatched: 6. CDR1 is SGHAT and CDR2 is FQDESV in the germline V gene (reference sequence). The CDR3 consists of 15 residues. PCR amplification relied on 60 Vbeta primers (plus 13 Jbeta primers). Method: immunoSEQ multiplex PCR; TCRdb's copy keeps in-frame clones and lacks some. The sample records about 98,000 clones, around 77% being singletons. Among the donors, all were healthy bone marrow donors. Worth noting for this clone: Its antigen remains unidentified.

This chain links TRBV11-1 with TRBJ2-2; 10 positions agree with TRBD1. This receptor was identified in a male donor in good health and CMV-seropositive. The sequenced material came from PBMCs. CDR3 sequence (DNA): TGTGCCAGCAGCACAGACAGGGGGCACGCCGGGGAGCTGTTTTTT. Its translation is CASSTDRGHAGELFF.